Below, 22 T cell receptor beta chains from the same sample are listed, as sequenced in a study of beta chain features in type 1 diabetes. Isolated RNA was reverse transcribed in full, so expressed TCRB transcripts were sequenced. Clones were read by immunoSEQ multiplex PCR, and TCRdb kept only the in-frame ones, dropping some. Counted here are over 700,000 clones, about a sixth occurring once; the ten biggest clones make up about 0.02%. The sequenced sample consisted of naive CD4+ T cells from blood. The receptors originated from a woman between 18 and 29 years old in good health.

About this clone: This is likely a read error, given that the CDR3 carries no conserved phenylalanine or tryptophan at its end. CDR3 residues: CASSSNRYEQYI. DNA of the CDR3: TGTGCCAGTAGTTCAAACAGATACGAGCAGTACATC. The genes are TRBV19 and TRBJ2-7; no definite D call. CDR3 length equals 12 residues. The V end lost 5 bases, the J end lost 4 bases, and 9 bases lay between the germline ends. CDR1 is LNHDA and CDR2 is SQIVND in the germline V gene (reference sequence).

J is TRBJ1-2 and V is TRBV25-1, with D hard to call. Germline V gene lookup returns CDR1 MGHDK and CDR2 SYGVNS. This CDR3 has 16 residues. V was trimmed by 4 bases and J by 3 bases, leaving 18 bases between them. Written as DNA, the CDR3 is TGTGCCAGCAGTGCGTCATCCGGGTGGACGGACTATGGCTACACCTTC. Protein sequence: CASSASSGWTDYGYTF.

The rearrangement joins TRBV7-2 to TRBJ1-4; no definite D call. Trimming removed 2 bases at V and 0 bases at J, with 7 bases between. Germline V lookup: CDR1 SGHTA, CDR2 FQGNSA. The CDR3 consists of 15 residues. CDR3 nucleotides: TGTGCCAGCAGCTTAATGTCGACAACTAATGAAAAACTGTTTTTT. Amino acid sequence: CASSLMSTTNEKLFF.

V is TRBV19 and J is TRBJ2-7; tentative D call: TRBD2 (6 bases). Germline CDR1 reads LNHDA; CDR2 reads SQIVND (reference sequence). Trimming removed 4 bases from V and 3 bases from J, with 22 bases in between. The CDR3 totals 17 residues. CDR3 residues: CASSRRVAVGPIYEQYF. CDR3 DNA sequence: TGTGCCAGTAGTAGGAGGGTAGCGGTGGGGCCGATCTACGAGCAGTACTTC.

This clone showed up just a few times. This CDR3 is also generated by other DNA sequences in the sample. The genes are TRBV7-9 and TRBJ2-7; a possible D gene is TRBD1 (6 bases). V was trimmed by 3 bases and J by 3 bases, leaving 12 bases between them. This CDR3 has 14 residues. Germline loops: CDR1 SEHNR, CDR2 FQNEAQ (reference sequence). The CDR3 nucleotides read TGTGCCAGCAGCTTTGGGCAGGGGAACTACGAGCAGTACTTC. The encoded protein is CASSFGQGNYEQYF.

The J gene is TRBJ1-5, the V gene TRBV5-5; TRBD1 might be the D (5 bases). The CDR3 totals 13 residues. Trimming pared 1 base from V and 7 bases from J, leaving 9 bases between. In germline, CDR1 is SGHKS, CDR2 YYEKEE (reference sequence). DNA for the CDR3: TGTGCCAGCAGCTTGTGGGGGGACCAGCCCCAGCATTTT. It specifies CASSLWGDQPQHF.

This clone occurred a few times. The V call is TRBV9, the J call TRBJ1-4; D unclear. V was pared by 3 bases and J by 5 bases, with 14 bases between. The CDR3 is 15 amino acids. Germline V gives CDR1 SGDLS, CDR2 YYNGEE. This CDR3 reads CASSESGSRNEKLFF. The CDR3 region has the DNA TGTGCCAGCAGCGAATCCGGGTCCCGAAATGAAAAACTGTTTTTT.

This chain connects TRBV7-9 to TRBJ2-7; possibly TRBD2 for D (6 bases). The V and J ends lost 3 bases and 2 bases respectively, with 8 bases between them. The CDR3 loop spans 13 amino acids. Germline lookup yields CDR1 SEHNR and CDR2 FQNEAQ (reference sequence). CDR3 protein: CASSFSSAYEQYF. The DNA of the CDR3 is TGTGCCAGCAGCTTCTCTAGCGCCTACGAGCAGTACTTC.

The chain carries TRBV7-9 and TRBJ1-2, with TRBD1 matching over 8 bases. CDR3 size: 18 residues. Unmatched junction bases numbered 18, after V lost 5 bases and J lost 4 bases. CDR1 is SEHNR, CDR2 FQNEAQ, per germline (reference sequence). CDR3 region: CASSPARLGQGGIYGYTF. CDR3 in DNA: TGTGCCAGCAGCCCAGCACGATTAGGACAGGGTGGGATCTATGGCTACACCTTC.

This clone was recorded a few times. V is TRBV5-6 and J is TRBJ2-5, with 7 bases aligning to TRBD1. Germline lookup yields CDR1 SGHDT and CDR2 YYEEEE. This CDR3 comprises 15 residues. V shed 2 bases and J 1 base; nucleotides not matched to a gene: 5. The CDR3 nucleotides are TGTGCCAGCAGCTTCGCACAGGGGATCCAAGAGACCCAGTACTTC. Protein sequence: CASSFAQGIQETQYF.

This clone was detected once. The chain joins TRBV19 to TRBJ1-2, with D perhaps TRBD1 (5 bases). Germline V lookup: CDR1 LNHDA, CDR2 SQIVND (reference sequence). The V end was cut by 5 bases, the J end by 4 bases, with 11 bases between. The CDR3 consists of 13 residues. The CDR3 spells CASSPDSLYGYTF. The CDR3 nucleotides read TGTGCCAGTAGTCCTGACAGCCTCTATGGCTACACCTTC.

This clone was counted between two and nine times. This rearrangement joins TRBV25-1 to TRBJ2-7; 8 bases agree with TRBD1. CDR3 length: 13 amino acids. V lost 5 bases to trimming and J lost 3 bases; unmatched junction nucleotides: 3. CDR1 and CDR2 from the germline V gene are MGHDK and SYGVNS. The CDR3 region is CASSPGGGYEQYF. In DNA, the CDR3 is TGTGCCAGCAGTCCAGGGGGCGGCTACGAGCAGTACTTC.

This clone was counted only a few times. V gene TRBV5-4 combines with J gene TRBJ2-5; 7 bases are a match to TRBD2. Germline V CDR1 and CDR2: SGHNT, YYREEE (reference sequence). V lost 3 bases and J lost 2; bases outside the gene matches: 4. This CDR3 comprises 14 residues. CDR3 coding DNA: TGTGCCAGCAGCTCGGGACTACAACAAGAGACCCAGTACTTC. This translates into CASSSGLQQETQYF.

This clone showed up just a few times. The chain is built from TRBV9 and TRBJ2-1; 8 bases align to TRBD2. CDR1 is SGDLS, CDR2 YYNGEE, per germline. This CDR3 contains 15 residues. V trimming: 5 bases; J trimming: 6 bases; junction bases outside the gene matches: 10. Here the CDR3 reads CASSWTAGVPNEQFF. CDR3 nucleotides: TGTGCCAGCAGTTGGACAGCGGGAGTTCCCAATGAGCAGTTCTTC.

The chain employs TRBV14 and TRBJ2-7; TRBD2 aligns across 11 bases. The germline gives CDR1 SGHDN, CDR2 FVKESK. This CDR3 spans 17 amino acids. J was trimmed by 3 bases and V by 2 bases; bases with no gene match: 9. CDR3 nucleotide sequence: TGTGCCAGCAGCCAATACTTAGCGGGAGGGCCAGTCTACGAGCAGTACTTC. Residues: CASSQYLAGGPVYEQYF.

The CDR3 here is CASSLFLKDLRSGELFF. CDR3 nucleotides: TGTGCCAGCAGCTTGTTTCTGAAGGACCTAAGGTCCGGGGAGCTGTTTTTT. The genes are TRBV5-6 and TRBJ2-2; D unresolved. V gave up 1 base and J gave up 6 bases, with 19 bases separating them. The CDR3 extends over 17 amino acids. Germline V gene lookup returns CDR1 SGHDT and CDR2 YYEEEE.

The table lists this clone with a few counts. This chain uses TRBV18 with TRBJ2-3, with 8 bases identical to TRBD1. Germline V gene sequence: CDR1 KGHSH, CDR2 LQKENI. This CDR3 contains 15 residues. After removal of 3 bases from V and 4 bases from J, the junction contained 6 bases not matched to a gene. CDR3 nucleotide sequence: TGTGCCAGCTCACCCGGGACAGGAAATCCAGATACGCAGTATTTT. The encoded protein is CASSPGTGNPDTQYF.

The chain is built from TRBV15 and TRBJ1-1; D remains ambiguous. V was shortened by 8 bases and J by 5 bases, with 15 bases between the two germline ends. The germline CDR1 and CDR2 sequences are LNHNV and YYDKDF (reference sequence). CDR3 size: 13 residues. CDR3 bases: TGTGCCACCGTCGGGGATTACTGGACTGAAGCTTTCTTT. The encoded protein is CATVGDYWTEAFF. The variable domain in full, completed from reference TRBV15 and TRBJ1-1, reads DAMVIQNPRYQVTQFGKPVTLSCSQTLNHNVMYWYQQKSSQAPKLLFHYYDKDFNNEADTPDNFQSRRPNTSFCFLDIRSPGLGDTAMYLCATVGDYWTEAFFGQGTRLTVV.

This chain connects TRBV9 to TRBJ2-1, with 7 nucleotides matching TRBD2. Germline V gene sequence: CDR1 SGDLS, CDR2 YYNGEE. The CDR3 runs to 15 residues. V lost 0 bases to trimming and J lost 4 bases; unmatched junction nucleotides: 4. Here the CDR3 DNA reads TGTGCCAGCAGCGTAGGGAGCGGGGATTACAATGAGCAGTTCTTC. Translated: CASSVGSGDYNEQFF.

The table lists this clone with a few counts. The rearrangement uses TRBV7-9 and TRBJ2-1; D might be TRBD2 (6 bases). The germline CDR1 and CDR2 sequences are SEHNR and FQNEAQ (reference sequence). The CDR3 is 14 residues long. V lost 11 bases and J 0 bases, leaving 14 bases between the germline ends. CDR3 sequence: CASPRGNSYNEQFF. The CDR3 DNA is TGTGCCTCCCCCCGGGGGAACTCCTACAATGAGCAGTTCTTC.

The chain joins TRBV5-1 to TRBJ2-5, with TRBD1 matching 10 bases. The germline V gene has CDR1 SGHRS and CDR2 YFSETQ. This CDR3 spans 15 amino acids. Unmatched junction bases numbered 4, after V lost 0 bases and J lost 5 bases. CDR3 residues: CASSLEGTGEETQYF. CDR3 DNA sequence: TGCGCCAGCAGCTTGGAGGGGACAGGGGAGGAGACCCAGTACTTC. The whole variable domain, remainder taken from reference TRBV5-1 and TRBJ2-5, is KAGVTQTPRYLIKTRGQQVTLSCSPISGHRSVSWYQQTPGQGLQFLFEYFSETQRNKGNFPGRFSGRQFSNSRSEMNVSTLELGDSALYLCASSLEGTGEETQYFGPGTRLLVL.

This sequence joins TRBV6-6 and TRBJ1-3, with D uncertain. The CDR3 covers 16 residues. The V and J ends lost 6 bases and 2 bases respectively, with 17 bases between them. CDR1 is MNHNY and CDR2 is SVGAGI in the germline V gene (reference sequence). CDR3 protein: CASSYEIRAPGNTIYF. The CDR3 DNA is TGTGCCAGCAGCTACGAGATAAGGGCTCCTGGAAACACCATATATTTT.